The rows below give T cell receptor beta chains drawn from one sample of a study of shared clonotypes between healthy human individuals. Measured with immunoSEQ multiplex PCR; TCRdb has only the in-frame clones, and not every one. Of about half a million clones listed, about 84% are singletons. Sequencing used PBMCs. These receptors all come from a woman in her thirties or forties in good health. Some clones in this sample may be carry-over from other donors' samples. CDR3s leave out the opening cysteine and the closing phenylalanine or tryptophan. The D gene is left open where the match is weak.

TRBV30	.	TRBJ2-1	AWSVGHSSYNEQF
TRBV6-5	.	TRBJ2-1	ASTDYSSYNEQF
TRBV4-2	TRBD2	TRBJ2-2	ASSQGSGSGELF
TRBV6-5	.	TRBJ1-2	ATSPPGNYGYT
TRBV5-4	TRBD1	TRBJ1-2	ASSLSQGRGNYGYT
TRBV7-2	.	TRBJ2-7	ASSWTDSYEQY
TRBV7-3	.	TRBJ2-3	ASSLTSGSTDTQY
TRBV28	TRBD1	TRBJ1-1	ASSLSRTGEVSAF
TRBV7-6	TRBD1	TRBJ1-5	ASSLETGEQPQH
TRBV29-1	.	TRBJ2-1	SAERQPSNEQF
TRBV27	.	TRBJ2-3	ASSGLASTDTQY
TRBV12-5	TRBD1	TRBJ2-7	ASDQRQGPYEQY
TRBV19	.	TRBJ2-4	ASSQSGGKNIQY
TRBV28	.	TRBJ1-1	ASSLRLNEAF
TRBV27	.	TRBJ2-2	ASSPFSTGELF
TRBV19	.	TRBJ2-1	ASSKGQNYNEQF
TRBV19	.	TRBJ2-1	ASSIDLDASSYNEQF
TRBV4-2	.	TRBJ1-5	ASSQESLSRGFHQPQH
TRBV7-2	TRBD2	TRBJ2-2	ASSLTSSGKGELF
TRBV18	.	TRBJ1-5	ASSPGRGGNQPQH
TRBV9	TRBD2	TRBJ2-1	ASSFGGLVGNEQF
TRBV7-8	.	TRBJ1-4	ASRGARNEKLF
TRBV6-5	TRBD1	TRBJ2-1	ASSAGTASLHEQF
TRBV4-1	.	TRBJ1-2	ASSQDLKAAYYGYT
TRBV11-2	.	TRBJ2-7	ASSLSLVPEQY
TRBV27	TRBD2	TRBJ2-7	ASREGLAEAYEQY
TRBV28	TRBD2	TRBJ2-3	ASWGTGTSGRTDTQY
TRBV25-1	TRBD1	TRBJ1-4	ASRKGGQFKNEKLF
TRBV5-1	.	TRBJ2-3	ASSLDRPQDTQY
TRBV11-2	TRBD1	TRBJ2-7	ASSRRGQGYEQY
TRBV18	.	TRBJ2-7	ASSPLGIRSYEQY
TRBV5-1	TRBD1	TRBJ1-4	ASSGEGAANEKLF
TRBV28	.	TRBJ1-2	ASTLGPNYGYT
TRBV5-1	.	TRBJ1-3	ASSSRTGNTIY
TRBV14	.	TRBJ2-7	ASSQGNSYEQY
TRBV25-1	.	TRBJ1-4	ASSEGPPRREKLF
TRBV7-2	TRBD2	TRBJ2-7	ASSSGLEFYEQY
TRBV5-1	TRBD2	TRBJ2-2	ASRELAGASTGELF
TRBV9	TRBD2	TRBJ2-7	ASSVDGRAWEQY
TRBV9	TRBD1	TRBJ2-2	ASSVEQGWKTGELF
TRBV6-5	TRBD1	TRBJ2-7	ASSYSWTGGYEQY
TRBV2	.	TRBJ1-2	ASSETLRGPAVT
TRBV10-1	TRBD2	TRBJ2-3	ASSETSGGTDTQY
TRBV2	.	TRBJ1-5	ASSRQGAQQPQH
TRBV6-6	TRBD2	TRBJ2-1	ASSSGAGPYNEQF
TRBV4-3	.	.	ASSQETGSSGEQY
TRBV4-2	.	TRBJ1-2	ASQSSYGYT
TRBV20-1	.	TRBJ2-7	SGGSYEQY
TRBV5-1	TRBD2	TRBJ2-1	ASMGTSGNNEQF
TRBV5-4	TRBD2	TRBJ2-7	ASSLPLAGTSEQY
TRBV6-4	TRBD2	TRBJ2-1	ASSDSTWAGGSSYNEQF
TRBV7-9	TRBD2	TRBJ2-7	ASSLAGGGEQY